These 8 T cell receptor beta chains originate from one sample sequenced in a study of memory CD4+ T cells and cytomegalovirus serostatus. TCRdb's table, derived via immunoSEQ multiplex PCR, lists solely in-frame clones and lacks some. This sample has 35,000 to 50,000 clones, with 60% to 85% found just once. The sort gate was single viable CD3+CD4+CD8-CD45RO+ cells for memory CD4+ T cells. The sample comprised memory CD4+ T cells from blood. The source of these receptors is an adult in good health and CMV-seronegative.

The chain links TRBV5-1 to TRBJ1-1; 9 bases align to TRBD1. Per the germline V gene, CDR1 is SGHRS and CDR2 is YFSETQ. V lost 0 bases and J lost 4; bases outside the gene matches: 7. The CDR3 is made up of 16 amino acids. This chain's CDR3 is CASSLAAGQGSTEAFF. In DNA form, the CDR3 reads TGCGCCAGCAGCTTGGCCGCTGGACAGGGGAGCACTGAAGCTTTCTTT.

The V call is TRBV5-8, the J call TRBJ1-5, with TRBD1 matching 9 bases. CDR3 length: 14 amino acids. With V trimmed by 4 bases and J by 3 bases, 2 bases remained unmatched. The germline V gene has CDR1 SGHTS and CDR2 YDEGEE. DNA for the CDR3: TGTGCCAGCAGCGGACAGGGGATCAATCAGCCCCAGCATTTT. It yields the protein CASSGQGINQPQHF.

Here the CDR3 reads CASGGRGTEQFF. CDR3 in DNA: TGTGCCAGCGGCGGACGGGGGACAGAGCAGTTCTTC. J is TRBJ2-1 and V is TRBV7-9, with D perhaps TRBD1 or TRBD2 (6 bases each). Per germline, CDR1 SEHNR and CDR2 FQNEAQ (reference sequence). The CDR3 spans 12 residues. V lost 8 bases and J lost 10, with 15 bases in between.

CDR3 in amino acids: CASRPTGYYEQYF. The CDR3 DNA is TGTGCCAGCAGACCTACAGGGTACTACGAGCAGTACTTC. This chain joins TRBV6-6 and TRBJ2-7, with a tentative D call TRBD1 (6 bases). With 6 bases removed from V and 3 bases from J, the gap between germline ends came to 12 bases. This CDR3 comprises 13 residues. The V gene's germline CDR1 is MNHNY and CDR2 SVGAGI (reference sequence).

This chain uses TRBV28 with TRBJ1-2; the D is unclear. Trimming stripped 4 bases from V and 2 bases from J, with 5 bases between. The CDR3 spans 12 residues. Looked up from germline, CDR1 is MDHEN and CDR2 is SYDVKM. CDR3 DNA sequence: TGTGCCAGCAGTTCGAACAACTATGGCTACACCTTC. Translated, it gives CASSSNNYGYTF.

V is TRBV18 and J is TRBJ2-3, with 10 positions matching TRBD2. This CDR3 is built from 18 residues. With 2 bases clipped from V and 0 bases from J, the junction kept 8 bases outside the gene matches. Germline V gene sequence: CDR1 KGHSH, CDR2 LQKENI. CDR3 bases: TGTGCCAGCTCACCAAGTAGCGGGGGGTCCGCTAGCACAGATACGCAGTATTTT. The encoded protein is CASSPSSGGSASTDTQYF.

The chain has TRBV5-8 and TRBJ1-5; 7 nucleotides align to TRBD1. Per germline, CDR1 SGHTS and CDR2 YDEGEE. The CDR3 length is 17 residues. The J segment lost 2 bases and the V segment lost 2 bases, leaving 10 bases of the junction unmatched. DNA for the CDR3: TGTGCCAGCAGCTTAGGGCAGGGGGGTTTCGGCAATCAGCCCCAGCATTTT. It is translated as CASSLGQGGFGNQPQHF.

This sequence joins TRBV18 and TRBJ2-4; 7 bases match TRBD2. The V gene's germline CDR1 is KGHSH and CDR2 LQKENI. The CDR3 is 15 residues long. V was pared by 1 base and J by 8 bases, with 8 bases of the junction left unmatched. The CDR3 sequence is CASSPQALGGDIQYF. CDR3 nucleotide sequence: TGTGCCAGCTCACCACAGGCTCTGGGGGGGGACATTCAGTACTTC.